This is a list of T cell receptor beta chains from one sample in a study of blood T cell repertoires in COVID-19. Data came from immunoSEQ multiplex PCR; TCRdb stores just in-frame clones and leaves some out. The sample consists of some 50,000 clones, around 80% of them appearing once. Sequenced input: peripheral blood. The receptors derive from a man in his fifties or sixties with acute or convalescent COVID-19. Both conserved end residues are part of each CDR3. A D gene is named only where the DNA matches it firmly. A clone size is listed for some rows: how often the clone was seen (once, few, many), or a class if it is expanded.

TRBJ2-2 TRBV6-4 NA NA TGTGCCAGCAGTGACTCGGCGCGGGAAGAGCTGTTTTTT CASSDSAREELFF
TRBJ1-6 TRBV20-1 TRBD1 NA TGCAGTGCTAGTGTCGGGACAGGGAATAATAATTCACCCCTCCACTTT CSASVGTGNNNSPLHF
TRBJ1-1 TRBV2 NA NA TGTGCCAGCAGTGTTGACAGCAACACTGAAGCTTTCTTT CASSVDSNTEAFF
TRBJ2-1 TRBV5-4 TRBD2 NA TGTGCCAGCCAAGGGACTAGCGGGTCCCATGAGCAGTTCTTC CASQGTSGSHEQFF
TRBJ2-1 TRBV7-8 TRBD2 NA TGTGCCAGCAGCTTAGGACGGGGACTAGCGGTCTCCTACAATGAGCAGTTCTTC CASSLGRGLAVSYNEQFF
TRBJ2-2 TRBV11-2 NA NA TGTGCCAGCAGCTTAGGCGGCCTAAACACCGGGGAGCTGTTTTTT CASSLGGLNTGELFF
TRBJ2-7 TRBV18 TRBD1 NA TGTGCCAGCTCAGCCGGGACAGGGGGCCTCTACGAGCAGTACTTC CASSAGTGGLYEQYF
TRBJ1-6 TRBV5-6 NA NA TGTGCCAGCAGCTTTCAGGGGATCTTAAATTCACCCCTCCACTTT CASSFQGILNSPLHF
TRBJ1-6 TRBV6-5 TRBD1 NA TGTGCCAGCAGGGCCGGGACAGGGATCATGGGACCCCTCCACTTT CASRAGTGIMGPLHF
TRBJ1-2 TRBV5-1 TRBD1 few TGCGCCAGCAGCATCGACAGGGATGGAGGCTACACCTTC CASSIDRDGGYTF
TRBJ2-3 TRBV24-1 TRBD1 few TGTGCCACCAGTGATGGAATCGACAGGGTGAGCACAGATACGCAGTATTTT CATSDGIDRVSTDTQYF
TRBJ1-3 TRBV7-9 NA NA TGTGCCAGCAGCCCCTTCAGGGACTCTGGAAACACCATATATTTT CASSPFRDSGNTIYF
TRBJ1-5 TRBV28 TRBD1 NA TGTGCCAGCAGGGGGATCGGACAGGGAACGAAGCCCCAGCATTTT CASRGIGQGTKPQHF
TRBJ1-2 TRBV30 NA once TGTGCCTGGAGTGGAGGTGGCTATGGCTACACCTTC CAWSGGGYGYTF
TRBJ2-3 TRBV5-1 TRBD2 once TGCGCCAGCAGCTCCAAGAGGTCTAGCGGAGGCACAGATACGCAGTATTTT CASSSKRSSGGTDTQYF
TRBJ2-1 TRBV7-2 TRBD2 NA TGTGCCAGCAGCTCACTAGCGGGGGGTGTTACTGAGCAGTTCTTC CASSSLAGGVTEQFF
TRBJ1-1 TRBV5-1 TRBD1 NA TGCGCCAGCAGCTTGGATGGGACAGTTGTATTGACGAACACTGAAGCTTTCTTT CASSLDGTVVLTNTEAFF
TRBJ1-1 TRBV4-1 NA NA TGCGCCAGCAGCCAAGGTGTAGGGGGAAACACTGAAGCTTTCTTT CASSQGVGGNTEAFF
TRBJ2-1 TRBV2 NA NA TGTGCCAGCAGTGAAGTCTTATGGGAGCGGACGGAGCAGTTCTTC CASSEVLWERTEQFF